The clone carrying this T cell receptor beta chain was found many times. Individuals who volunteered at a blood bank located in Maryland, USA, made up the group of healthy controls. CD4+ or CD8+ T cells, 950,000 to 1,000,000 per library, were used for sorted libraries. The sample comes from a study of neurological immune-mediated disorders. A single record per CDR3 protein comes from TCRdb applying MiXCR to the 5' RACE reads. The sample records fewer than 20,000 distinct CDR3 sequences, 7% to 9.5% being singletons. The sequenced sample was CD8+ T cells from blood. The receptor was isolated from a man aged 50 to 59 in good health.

CDR3 nucleotide sequence: TGTGCCAGCAGTATTACAGGGTATCCTGGAAACACCATATATTTT. This codes for CASSITGYPGNTIYF. The rearrangement joins TRBV7-6 to TRBJ1-3; D perhaps matches TRBD1 (6 bases). V was pared by 6 bases and J by 2 bases, with 14 bases between. Germline CDR1 reads SGHVS; CDR2 reads FNYEAQ. The CDR3 has 15 amino acids. Using reference TRBV7-6 and TRBJ1-3 for the parts outside the CDR3, the full variable domain is GAGVSQSPRYKVTKRGQDVALRCDPISGHVSLYWYRQALGQGPEFLTYFNYEAQQDKSGLPNDRFSAERPEGSISTLTIQRTEQRDSAMYRCASSITGYPGNTIYFGEGSWLTVV.